The clone carrying this T cell receptor beta chain appeared a few times. Its cognate antigen is unknown. V gave up 3 bases and J gave up 2 bases, with 14 bases separating them. Germline assignment: CDR1 SGHTA and CDR2 FQGNSA. The CDR3 contains 16 residues. TCR beta CDR3 regions were amplified from RNA transcripts. The HTBI primer set was used in a first-round RT-PCR of the TCR CDR3. TCRdb itself ran the multiplex PCR reads through MiXCR, one entry per CDR3 protein. The sample shows hundreds of thousands of distinct CDR3 sequences, roughly a sixth of them seen only once. Each patient was aged 18 to 65 and had newly diagnosed hyperthyroidism of under 2 months' duration. On the basis of clinical symptoms, serum thyroxine and TRAb, thyroid ultrasound and orbital computed tomography, diagnoses were made. PBMCs came from more than 8.5 ml fresh peripheral blood. This sample was included in a study of T cells in Graves' hyperthyroidism and ophthalmopathy. Study results and caveats: By a 13 V-J model, ophthalmopathy was set apart from stable hyperthyroidism.

The clonotype comes from a woman aged 45 to 65 with Graves' hyperthyroidism that later progressed to Graves' ophthalmopathy. Sequences were obtained from blood. The chain recombines TRBV7-2 with TRBJ1-3, with a tentative D call TRBD1 (5 bases). The CDR3 DNA is TGTGCCAGCAGCTTGCACGGGGGAGGGACTGGAAACACCATATATTTT. This encodes CASSLHGGGTGNTIYF. Filled out from reference TRBV7-2 and TRBJ1-3, the complete variable domain reads GAGVSQSPSNKVTEKGKDVELRCDPISGHTALYWYRQSLGQGLEFLIYFQGNSAPDKSGLPSDRFSAERTGGSVSTLTIQRTQQEDSAVYLCASSLHGGGTGNTIYFGEGSWLTVV.